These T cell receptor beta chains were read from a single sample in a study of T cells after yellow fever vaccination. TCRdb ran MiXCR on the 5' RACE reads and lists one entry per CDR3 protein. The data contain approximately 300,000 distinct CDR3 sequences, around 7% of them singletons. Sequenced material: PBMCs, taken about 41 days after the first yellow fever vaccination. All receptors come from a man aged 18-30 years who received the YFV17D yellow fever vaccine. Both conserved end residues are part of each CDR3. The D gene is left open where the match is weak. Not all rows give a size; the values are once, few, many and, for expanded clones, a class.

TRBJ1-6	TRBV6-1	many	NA	TGTGCCAGCAGAACTAGTTCCGGCTACAATTCACCCCTCCACTTT	CASRTSSGYNSPLHF
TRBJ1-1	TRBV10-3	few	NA	TGTGCCATCGGGACAAGCAACACTGAAGCTTTCTTT	CAIGTSNTEAFF
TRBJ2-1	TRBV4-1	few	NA	TGCGCCAGCAGCCAGGAGAGAACAGTCCATGAGCAGTTCTTC	CASSQERTVHEQFF
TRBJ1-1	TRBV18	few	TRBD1	TGTGCCAGCTCACCATGGAACAGGGGGTTCGCTGAAGCTTTCTTT	CASSPWNRGFAEAFF
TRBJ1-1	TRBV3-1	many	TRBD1	TGTGCCAGCAGCCCCCGGGACAGGGGTTGGGGGACTGAAGCTTTCTTT	CASSPRDRGWGTEAFF
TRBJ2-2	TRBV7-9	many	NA	TGTGCCAGCAGCCCACAAGTCACCGGGGAGCTGTTTTTT	CASSPQVTGELFF
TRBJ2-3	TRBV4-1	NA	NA	TGCGCCAGCAGCCACCTCCCTACAGATACGCAGTATTTT	CASSHLPTDTQYF
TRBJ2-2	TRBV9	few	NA	TGTGCCAGCAGCGCACCGACCGCGGGACCTAACACCGGGGAGCTGTTTTTT	CASSAPTAGPNTGELFF
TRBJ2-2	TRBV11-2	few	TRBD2	TGTGCCAGCAGCTTTTGGACTAGCGGGGCCGGGGAGCTGTTTTTT	CASSFWTSGAGELFF
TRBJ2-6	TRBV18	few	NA	TGTGCCAGCTCGCCCAACAGTGCTGGGGCCAACGTCCTGACTTTC	CASSPNSAGANVLTF
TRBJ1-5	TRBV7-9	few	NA	TGTGCCAGCAGCTTCGATGGGGGGAGGAATCAGCCCCAGCATTTT	CASSFDGGRNQPQHF
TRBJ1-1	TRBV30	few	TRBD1	TGTGCCCTCAAATACAGACAGGGGGCTGAAGCTTTCTTT	CALKYRQGAEAFF
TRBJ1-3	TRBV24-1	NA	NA	TGTGCCACCAGTGATATTACTGGAAACACCATATATTTT	CATSDITGNTIYF
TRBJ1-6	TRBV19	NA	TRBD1	TGTGCCAGTAGTACCCTACAGGGGGGCGTGCATTCACCCCTCCACTTT	CASSTLQGGVHSPLHF
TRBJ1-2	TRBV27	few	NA	TGTGCCAGCAGTTTTGCGGGGGCTTGGGGCTATGGCTACACCTTC	CASSFAGAWGYGYTF
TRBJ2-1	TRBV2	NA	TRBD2	TGTGCCAGCAGTGGGTTTAGCGGGGGTGAGCAGTTCTTC	CASSGFSGGEQFF
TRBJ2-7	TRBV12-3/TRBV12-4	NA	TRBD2	TGTGCCAGCAGTTCAGGACTAGCCTACGAGCAGTACTTC	CASSSGLAYEQYF
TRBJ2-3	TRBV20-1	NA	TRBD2	TGCAGTGCAATTAGCGGGGGCCGTCTGCATACGCAGTATTTT	CSAISGGRLHTQYF
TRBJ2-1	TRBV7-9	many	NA	TGTGCCAGCAGCCCCGTCGCACTAGCTTCCTACAATGAGCAGTTCTTC	CASSPVALASYNEQFF
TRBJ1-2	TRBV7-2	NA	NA	TGTGCCAGCAGCTTAGGACGAGGGGCTTTCTATGGCTACACCTTC	CASSLGRGAFYGYTF
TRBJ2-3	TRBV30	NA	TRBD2	TGTGCAGAGACGAGCGGGGTTAGCACAGATACGCAGTATTTT	CAETSGVSTDTQYF
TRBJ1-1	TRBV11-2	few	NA	TGTGCCAGCAGCTCTAGGGGGGGTCTCATCATGAACACTGAAGCTTTCTTT	CASSSRGGLIMNTEAFF
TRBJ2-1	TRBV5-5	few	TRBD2	TGTGCCAGCACCGGACTAGCGGGGGGTATTGAGCAGTTCTTC	CASTGLAGGIEQFF
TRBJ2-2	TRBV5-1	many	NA	TGCGCCAGCAGCTTGGTAGTGCCCCCATCGGGCACCGGGGAGCTGTTTTTT	CASSLVVPPSGTGELFF
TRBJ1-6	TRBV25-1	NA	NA	TGTGCCAGCAGTGAATATAGGGGGAGCTCCTATAATTCACCCCTCCACTTT	CASSEYRGSSYNSPLHF
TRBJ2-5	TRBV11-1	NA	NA	TGTGCCAGCAGCTTAGGGGTGCATCCTCGGGGGACCCAGTACTTC	CASSLGVHPRGTQYF
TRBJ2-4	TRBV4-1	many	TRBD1	TGCGCCAGCAGCCAGACAAGACAGGGGATTAACATTCAGTACTTC	CASSQTRQGINIQYF
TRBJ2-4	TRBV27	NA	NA	TGTGCCAGCAGGCCCGTTTTAACCAAAAACATTCAGTACTTC	CASRPVLTKNIQYF
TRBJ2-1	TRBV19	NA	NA	TGTGCCAGTAGTATAAAAGGGCCTTACAATGAGCAGTTCTTC	CASSIKGPYNEQFF
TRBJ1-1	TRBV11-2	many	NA	TGTGCCAGCAGCCACGGTGGGCGAGTGAACACTGAAGCTTTCTTT	CASSHGGRVNTEAFF
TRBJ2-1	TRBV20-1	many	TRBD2	TGCAGTGCTAGAGATCCGGGGGGGCCCTACAATGAGCAGTTCTTC	CSARDPGGPYNEQFF
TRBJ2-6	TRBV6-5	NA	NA	TGTGCCAGCAGAATAGAGGGGGCTGGGGCCAACGTCCTGACTTTC	CASRIEGAGANVLTF
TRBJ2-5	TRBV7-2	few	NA	TGTGCCAGCAGCCCCCGCTATAGGGGGGAGACCCAGTACTTC	CASSPRYRGETQYF
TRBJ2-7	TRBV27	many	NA	TGTGCCAGCACTTCCCACCGGCAGGCGCCCTACGAGCAGTACTTC	CASTSHRQAPYEQYF
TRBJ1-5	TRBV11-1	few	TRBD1	TGTGCCAGCAGCTTAGGCTCCACAGGGGGGGATAGCAATCAGCCCCAGCATTTT	CASSLGSTGGDSNQPQHF
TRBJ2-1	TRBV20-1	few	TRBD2	TGCAGTGCTCGAGACGCTAGCGGGGGGGCACGTGAGCAGTTCTTC	CSARDASGGAREQFF
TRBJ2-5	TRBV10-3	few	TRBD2	TGTGCCATCAGTGAGCTAGCGGGGGGACAAGAGACCCAGTACTTC	CAISELAGGQETQYF